This T cell receptor beta chain was identified during a study of T cells after yellow fever vaccination. Points from the study as a whole: Primary-vaccination clones mostly resurfaced post-booster (more than 95% CD4, approximately 89% CD8). Peaking faster, on day 5 versus 15, the secondary response was nonetheless weaker. Some clonotypes were seen in both the CD4 and the CD8 compartments. These made up a small share and likely arose from convergent recombination.

V dropped 0 bases and J dropped 4 bases, with 5 bases sitting between them. The CDR3 extends over 13 amino acids. Per germline, CDR1 KGHSH and CDR2 LQKENI. With regard to this clonotype: Antigen: not known.

TCRdb called the 5' RACE reads again in MiXCR, with one record for every CDR3 protein. The repertoire includes 450,000 to 650,000 distinct CDR3 sequences, just over 20% of them detected once, and 16% sits in the top ten. This TCR derives from a man aged 18-30 years who received the YFV17D yellow fever vaccine. The sequencing here drew on PBMCs, taken roughly 20 days after the first yellow fever vaccination. The genes are TRBV18 and TRBJ2-3; D remains ambiguous. The CDR3 spells CASSPPMADTQYF. The CDR3 nucleotides read TGTGCCAGCTCACCACCGATGGCAGATACGCAGTATTTT.